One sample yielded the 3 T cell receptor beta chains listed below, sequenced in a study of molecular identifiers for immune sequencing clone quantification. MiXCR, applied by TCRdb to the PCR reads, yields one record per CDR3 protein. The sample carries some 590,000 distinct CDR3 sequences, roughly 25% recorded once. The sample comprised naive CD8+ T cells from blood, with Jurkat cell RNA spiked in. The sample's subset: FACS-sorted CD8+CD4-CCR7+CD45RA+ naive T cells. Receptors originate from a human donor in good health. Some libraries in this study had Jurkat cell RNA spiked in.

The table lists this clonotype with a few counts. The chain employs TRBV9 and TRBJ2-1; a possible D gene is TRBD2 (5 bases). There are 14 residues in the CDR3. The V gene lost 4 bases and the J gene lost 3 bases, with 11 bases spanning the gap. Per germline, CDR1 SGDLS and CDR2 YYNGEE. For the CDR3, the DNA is TGTGCCAGCAGCCCGGAGGCCCTCTACAATGAGCAGTTCTTC. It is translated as CASSPEALYNEQFF.

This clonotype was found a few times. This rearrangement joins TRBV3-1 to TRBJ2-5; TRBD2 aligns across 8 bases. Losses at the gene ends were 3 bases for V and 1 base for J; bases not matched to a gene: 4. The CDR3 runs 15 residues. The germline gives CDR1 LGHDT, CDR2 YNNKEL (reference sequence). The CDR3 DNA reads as TGTGCCAGCAGCCAGGGGACTAGACTCCAAGAGACCCAGTACTTC. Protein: CASSQGTRLQETQYF.

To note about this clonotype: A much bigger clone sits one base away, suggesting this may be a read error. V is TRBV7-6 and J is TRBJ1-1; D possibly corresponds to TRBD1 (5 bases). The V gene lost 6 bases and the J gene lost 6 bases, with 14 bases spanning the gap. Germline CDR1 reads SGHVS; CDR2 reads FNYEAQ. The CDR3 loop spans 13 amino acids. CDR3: CASSAGIGPEAFF. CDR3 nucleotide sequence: TGTGCCAGCAGTGCAGGGATAGGGCCTGAAGCTTTCTTT.